These 16 T cell receptor beta chains were all obtained from the same sample, sequenced in a study of T cell responses to AZD1222 COVID-19 vaccine. The assay was immunoSEQ multiplex PCR, and TCRdb's table has in-frame clones only and misses some. The sample has nearly 90,000 clones; about nine tenths are singletons. The specimen was peripheral blood, collected 28 days after the second AZD1222 dose. The receptors derive from an adult who received the AZD1222 COVID-19 vaccine.

The chain carries TRBV19 and TRBJ2-7; 7 nucleotides line up with TRBD1. CDR1 is LNHDA, CDR2 SQIVND, per germline (reference sequence). V shed 10 bases and J 4 bases; nucleotides not matched to a gene: 7. This CDR3 is built from 12 residues. The DNA of the CDR3 is TGTGCCACCGCGGACAGGTCGTACGAGCAGTACTTC. This codes for CATADRSYEQYF. Combining the CDR3 with reference TRBV19 and TRBJ2-7 gives the whole variable domain DGGITQSPKYLFRKEGQNVTLSCEQNLNHDAMYWYRQDPGQGLRLIYYSQIVNDFQKGDIAEGYSVSREKKESFPLTVTSAQKNPTAFYLCATADRSYEQYFGPGTRLTVT.

The chain couples TRBV18 to TRBJ1-6; TRBD1 matches at 7 bases. CDR1 and CDR2 (germline): KGHSH, LQKENI. The CDR3 is 14 residues long. Unmatched junction bases numbered 5, after V lost 6 bases and J lost 6 bases. The CDR3 reads CASSLDRANSPLHF. CDR3 sequence (DNA): TGTGCCAGCTCTCTTGACAGGGCTAATTCACCCCTCCACTTT.

J is TRBJ1-1 and V is TRBV19, with no clear D. The CDR3 extends over 13 amino acids. Trimming stripped 5 bases from V and 8 bases from J, with 15 bases between. CDR1 and CDR2 (germline): LNHDA, SQIVND (reference sequence). CDR3 sequence: CASSQSGLGEAFF. DNA for the CDR3: TGTGCCAGTAGTCAATCGGGGTTGGGGGAAGCTTTCTTT.

V usage is TRBV6-2 or TRBV6-3 and J usage is TRBJ2-2; possibly TRBD1 or TRBD2 for D (5 bases each). Germline-derived CDR1 and CDR2 are MNHEY and SVGEGT. The ends were cut back, 6 bases at V and 4 bases at J, with 21 bases in the middle. CDR3 size: 17 residues. The CDR3 coding sequence is TGTGCCAGCAGCCGACGGGACGGGGTTCGTGCCACCGGGGAGCTGTTTTTT. Its protein is CASSRRDGVRATGELFF.

This chain links TRBV28 with TRBJ2-5; 11 bases fit TRBD2. Trimming removed 6 bases from V and 0 bases from J; junction bases left unmatched: 3. Germline V gene data show CDR1 as MDHEN and CDR2 as SYDVKM. The CDR3 contains 15 residues. Written as DNA, the CDR3 is TGTGCCAGCAGGCTAGCGGGGGGCCACCAAGAGACCCAGTACTTC. Translated, it gives CASRLAGGHQETQYF.

This clone was seen only once. CDR3 in DNA: TGTGCCAGCAGTACGCTGGGACAGCCCAACACTGAAGCTTTCTTT. Translation: CASSTLGQPNTEAFF. The chain uses TRBV6-5 and TRBJ1-1, with 7 bases aligning to TRBD1. In germline, CDR1 is MNHEY, CDR2 SVGAGI. The CDR3 extends over 15 amino acids. The junction had 8 bases not matched to a gene; V was cut back by 5 bases and J by 2 bases.

The V and J genes are TRBV29-1 and TRBJ2-7, with a possible D match to TRBD2 (5 bases). This CDR3 is built from 11 residues. Germline lookup yields CDR1 SQVTM and CDR2 ANQGSEA. V lost 4 bases, J lost 5 bases, and 9 bases lay in between. Written as DNA, the CDR3 is TGCAGCGTTGTATTCGGGAACGAGCAGTACTTC. Translated, it gives CSVVFGNEQYF.

The V call is TRBV24-1, the J call TRBJ2-3, with a weak D call TRBD1 (6 bases). CDR3 length: 15 amino acids. With 4 bases removed from V and 2 bases from J, the gap between germline ends came to 12 bases. The germline CDR1 and CDR2 sequences are KGHDR and SFDVKD. The CDR3 coding sequence is TGTGCCACCAGTGACCCCGGACAGCTCACAGATACGCAGTATTTT. Translated, it gives CATSDPGQLTDTQYF.

The J gene is TRBJ1-5, the V gene TRBV28; tentatively, D is TRBD1 (6 bases). There are 14 residues in the CDR3. The germline V and J ends were trimmed by 4 bases and 9 bases, with 16 bases remaining between them. Germline CDR1 and CDR2: MDHEN and SYDVKM. The CDR3: CASSSPGGAGPQHF. Here the CDR3 DNA reads TGTGCCAGCAGTTCCCCGGGGGGCGCAGGGCCCCAGCATTTT.

The V gene is TRBV6-2 or TRBV6-3, the J gene TRBJ2-5, with 8 bases fitting TRBD1. V trimming: 5 bases; J trimming: 5 bases; junction bases outside the gene matches: 7. Germline CDR1 is MNHEY and CDR2 is SVGEGT. The CDR3 has 14 residues. DNA for the CDR3: TGTGCCAGCAGTCAGGGACAGGCAACGGAGACCCAGTACTTC. Its protein product is CASSQGQATETQYF.

V is TRBV2 and J is TRBJ2-2; D may be TRBD1 (6 bases). V was pared by 6 bases and J by 4 bases, with 12 bases between. The CDR3 sequence is 14 residues long. Per the germline V gene, CDR1 is SNHLY and CDR2 is FYNNEI. This CDR3 is CASSNRDITGELFF. The DNA of the CDR3 is TGTGCCAGCAGCAACCGGGACATCACCGGGGAGCTGTTTTTT.

This clone has only a few counts. CDR3 DNA sequence: TGTGCCAGCAGCTGGGACAGGAAGTATGGCTACACCTTC. Protein product: CASSWDRKYGYTF. The rearrangement uses TRBV5-4 and TRBJ1-2, with 8 bases matching TRBD1. The V segment lost 3 bases and the J segment 5 bases; nucleotides outside the gene matches: 3. The length of the CDR3 is 13 residues. Germline values: CDR1 SGHNT, CDR2 YYREEE (reference sequence). The full variable domain, its missing parts supplied by reference TRBV5-4 and TRBJ1-2, is ETGVTQSPTHLIKTRGQQVTLRCSSQSGHNTVSWYQQALGQGPQFIFQYYREEENGRGNFPPRFSGLQFPNYSSELNVNALELDDSALYLCASSWDRKYGYTFGSGTRLTVV.

J is TRBJ1-6 and V is TRBV5-6, with D perhaps matching TRBD1 (6 bases). V shed 4 bases and J shed 9 bases, with 23 bases lying between them. The CDR3 spans 17 residues. Germline V gives CDR1 SGHDT, CDR2 YYEEEE. The CDR3 sequence is CASSTPTGWLTSSPLHF. The CDR3 DNA reads TGTGCCAGCAGCACTCCGACAGGCTGGTTGACGAGTTCACCCCTCCACTTT.

The V call is TRBV7-3, the J call TRBJ2-1; 12 nucleotides align to TRBD2. The CDR3 consists of 15 residues. J gave up 6 bases and V 5 bases, and 5 bases lay outside the gene matches. Germline assignment: CDR1 SGHTA and CDR2 FQGTGA. The chain's CDR3 is CASSDRTSGANEQFF. Here the CDR3 DNA reads TGTGCCAGCAGCGACCGGACTAGCGGGGCCAATGAGCAGTTCTTC.

J is TRBJ2-3 and V is TRBV5-1; a weak D match, TRBD1 (5 bases). Germline CDR1 SGHRS, CDR2 YFSETQ. The CDR3 is 15 amino acids. Trimming stripped 1 base from V and 7 bases from J, with 16 bases between. DNA for the CDR3: TGCGCCAGCAGCTTGAACCTGGACACTACAAATACGCAGTATTTT. It specifies CASSLNLDTTNTQYF.

The chain is built from TRBV5-1 and TRBJ1-2; D remains unclear. This CDR3 spans 12 amino acids. Germline lookup yields CDR1 SGHRS and CDR2 YFSETQ. The germline V and J ends were trimmed by 2 bases and 7 bases, with 9 bases remaining between them. DNA of the CDR3: TGCGCCAGCAGCTTTACGGGTAGTGGCTACACCTTC. This sequence encodes CASSFTGSGYTF.